These T cell receptor beta chains were read from a single sample in a study of T-cell memory formation after mild COVID-19. TCRdb re-analysed the 5' RACE reads in MiXCR, keeping a single row per CDR3 protein. The sample has more than 400,000 distinct CDR3 sequences, around a sixth seen once; the top ten hold about 12%. Sequencing was performed on PBMCs or a T cell subset sorted from them (not recorded which). Receptors were obtained from an adult woman who had mild COVID-19 (a few samples of this study predate the infection). Cell type and time point are not known. The CDR3 runs from the conserved cysteine through the conserved F or W. A D gene is named only where the DNA matches it firmly. Size is stated for part of the rows, as once, few or many counts, or as a class when the clone is expanded.

j_gene | v_gene | abundance | d_gene | CDR3aa | CDR3nt
TRBJ1-1 | TRBV2 | NA | NA | CASSNLYTEAFF | TGTGCCAGCAGTAACCTTTACACTGAAGCTTTCTTT
TRBJ2-2 | TRBV7-8 | few | NA | CASSQHVVGGNTGELFF | TGTGCCAGCAGCCAACATGTTGTGGGAGGGAACACCGGGGAGCTGTTTTTT
TRBJ2-2 | TRBV2 | NA | NA | CASRGADTGELFF | TGTGCCAGCAGAGGGGCGGACACCGGGGAGCTGTTTTTT
TRBJ2-1 | TRBV5-1 | many | NA | CASSLGAGNEQFF | TGCGCCAGCAGCTTGGGAGCGGGTAATGAGCAGTTCTTC
TRBJ2-2 | TRBV6-5 | NA | NA | CASSFRSRGTGELFF | TGTGCCAGCAGTTTCAGGTCCCGAGGCACCGGGGAGCTGTTTTTT
TRBJ1-1 | TRBV18 | few | TRBD1 | CASSPPGTGRRTEAFF | TGTGCCAGCTCACCACCAGGGACAGGGAGACGGACTGAAGCTTTCTTT
TRBJ2-1 | TRBV6-2/TRBV6-3 | NA | NA | CASSKLAYNEQFF | TGTGCCAGCAGTAAGTTAGCCTACAATGAGCAGTTCTTC
TRBJ1-1 | TRBV29-1 | NA | NA | CSANLDYEAFF | TGCAGCGCCAACCTCGACTATGAAGCTTTCTTT
TRBJ1-2 | TRBV19 | few | NA | CASSEGGPPYGYTF | TGTGCCAGTAGTGAAGGGGGACCTCCCTATGGCTACACCTTC
TRBJ1-2 | TRBV9 | few | NA | CASSSDSGGDYGYTF | TGTGCCAGCAGCTCTGATTCTGGGGGCGACTATGGCTACACCTTC
TRBJ1-6 | TRBV9 | NA | NA | CASSAKTQLGNSPLHF | TGTGCCAGCAGCGCAAAGACGCAGTTGGGGAATTCACCCCTCCACTTT
TRBJ2-2 | TRBV19 | NA | NA | CASRSGGNTGELFF | TGTGCCAGTAGGTCCGGGGGGAACACCGGGGAGCTGTTTTTT
TRBJ2-1 | TRBV29-1 | few | TRBD1 | CSVTTGKTDNEQFF | TGCAGCGTCACGACAGGGAAGACCGACAATGAGCAGTTCTTC
TRBJ2-3 | TRBV6-5 | few | TRBD1 | CASSLSGTGSTDTQYF | TGTGCCAGCTCCCTTTCCGGGACAGGGAGCACAGATACGCAGTATTTT
TRBJ1-6 | TRBV12-3/TRBV12-4 | NA | TRBD1 | CASSVDRGSPNSPLHF | TGTGCCAGCAGTGTTGACAGGGGGTCCCCCAATTCACCCCTCCACTTT
TRBJ2-5 | TRBV5-5 | few | TRBD1 | CASSVQGMGQETQYF | TGTGCCAGCAGCGTACAGGGGATGGGACAAGAGACCCAGTACTTC
TRBJ2-5 | TRBV30 | few | NA | CAWSVGAETQYF | TGTGCCTGGAGTGTAGGGGCAGAGACCCAGTACTTC
TRBJ1-6 | TRBV5-1 | few | TRBD1 | CASSWTGQSNSPLHF | TGCGCCAGCAGCTGGACGGGACAGTCTAATTCACCCCTCCACTTT
TRBJ2-1 | TRBV11-2 | NA | TRBD2 | CASSPWGLAGGVNNEQFF | TGTGCCAGCAGCCCTTGGGGTTTAGCGGGAGGGGTGAACAATGAGCAGTTCTTC
TRBJ2-3 | TRBV12-3/TRBV12-4 | NA | NA | CASSPPLGGTDTQYF | TGTGCCAGCAGCCCCCCGCTAGGAGGAACAGATACGCAGTATTTT
TRBJ2-3 | TRBV5-6 | NA | NA | CASSLPGSFVYTDTQYF | TGTGCCAGCAGCTTGCCCGGTAGTTTCGTCTACACAGATACGCAGTATTTT
TRBJ1-1 | TRBV7-9 | NA | TRBD1 | CASSSVFGQGNTEAFF | TGTGCCAGCAGCTCCGTCTTTGGACAGGGGAACACTGAAGCTTTCTTT
TRBJ1-2 | TRBV4-2 | few | NA | CASSQVRGPYGYTF | TGTGCCAGCAGCCAAGTAAGGGGACCCTATGGCTACACCTTC
TRBJ2-3 | TRBV24-1 | NA | TRBD2 | CATSDSKRGGFTDTQYF | TGTGCCACCAGTGATTCTAAACGGGGGGGATTCACAGATACGCAGTATTTT
TRBJ1-1 | TRBV5-1 | NA | TRBD1 | CASSPGDRGNTEAFF | TGCGCCAGCAGCCCGGGGGACAGGGGGAACACTGAAGCTTTCTTT
TRBJ2-7 | TRBV12-3/TRBV12-4 | many | TRBD1 | CASSYAGQGSPYEQYF | TGTGCCAGCAGTTACGCCGGACAGGGGAGTCCCTACGAGCAGTACTTC
TRBJ2-3 | TRBV5-4 | NA | NA | CASSLIPAAADTQYF | TGTGCCAGCAGCTTGATACCCGCTGCGGCAGATACGCAGTATTTT
TRBJ2-1 | TRBV7-9 | NA | NA | CASARPDGHEQFF | TGTGCCAGCGCCCGACCGGACGGACATGAGCAGTTCTTC
TRBJ1-4 | TRBV20-1 | few | NA | CSARGAGAEKLFF | TGCAGTGCTAGGGGGGCCGGCGCTGAAAAACTGTTTTTT
TRBJ1-1 | TRBV6-1 | NA | NA | CASSEQGTNTEAFF | TGTGCCAGCAGTGAACAGGGAACGAACACTGAAGCTTTCTTT
TRBJ2-1 | TRBV11-2 | few | NA | CASSPPQGTYNEQFF | TGTGCCAGCAGCCCTCCCCAGGGAACCTACAATGAGCAGTTCTTC
TRBJ1-1 | TRBV12-3/TRBV12-4 | few | NA | CASTQARVLNTEAFF | TGTGCCAGCACTCAAGCTCGGGTCTTGAACACTGAAGCTTTCTTT
TRBJ2-7 | TRBV12-3/TRBV12-4 | many | TRBD1 | CASSETGGVSGEQYF | TGTGCCAGCAGTGAGACAGGGGGCGTCTCTGGCGAGCAGTACTTC
TRBJ2-1 | TRBV5-1 | NA | TRBD2 | CASKTSGLSDEQFF | TGCGCCAGCAAGACTAGCGGGCTTAGCGATGAGCAGTTCTTC
TRBJ2-2 | TRBV24-1 | few | NA | CATSEDRVRFATNTGELFF | TGTGCCACCAGTGAGGACCGGGTTCGGTTCGCCACGAACACCGGGGAGCTGTTTTTT
TRBJ2-7 | TRBV9 | few | TRBD2 | CASSAPGLAAYEQYF | TGTGCCAGCAGCGCCCCGGGACTAGCGGCCTACGAGCAGTACTTC
TRBJ2-5 | TRBV20-1 | few | NA | CSASRTVQETQYF | TGCAGTGCTAGCCGGACAGTCCAAGAGACCCAGTACTTC
TRBJ2-7 | TRBV7-7 | NA | NA | CASSLAVEGGEQYF | TGTGCTAGCAGCCTGGCGGTCGAGGGAGGCGAGCAGTACTTC
TRBJ2-7 | TRBV29-1 | NA | NA | CSVGGREGVYEQYF | TGCAGCGTTGGTGGTAGGGAGGGGGTATACGAGCAGTACTTC
TRBJ1-6 | TRBV7-9 | few | NA | CASSRTGILHF | TGTGCCAGCAGCCGCACAGGGATCCTCCACTTT
TRBJ2-3 | TRBV18 | NA | NA | CASSPDLTGTDTQYF | TGTGCCAGCTCACCCGACCTCACTGGCACAGATACGCAGTATTTT